This T cell receptor (beta chain) was identified in a study of shared clonotypes between healthy human individuals. V lost 5 bases and J 2 bases, leaving 8 bases between the germline ends. Per the germline V gene, CDR1 is SGHTA and CDR2 is FQGNSA. This CDR3 is 13 amino acids long. Some clones are missing from TCRdb's copy, which holds only in-frame ones; the method was immunoSEQ multiplex PCR. The sample carries more than 2,000,000 clones, 93% recorded once. The clonotype comes from a man between 18 and 29 years old in good health. Some clones in this sample may be carry-over from other donors' samples. Sequencing was done on a sample of naive CD4+ T cells from PBMCs. Subset meaning: CD45RA+ positively selected. The chain joins TRBV7-2 to TRBJ2-3; D is ambiguous. The CDR3 nucleotides are TGTGCCAGCAGCCCGCGGAACACAGATACGCAGTATTTT. Amino acids: CASSPRNTDTQYF.